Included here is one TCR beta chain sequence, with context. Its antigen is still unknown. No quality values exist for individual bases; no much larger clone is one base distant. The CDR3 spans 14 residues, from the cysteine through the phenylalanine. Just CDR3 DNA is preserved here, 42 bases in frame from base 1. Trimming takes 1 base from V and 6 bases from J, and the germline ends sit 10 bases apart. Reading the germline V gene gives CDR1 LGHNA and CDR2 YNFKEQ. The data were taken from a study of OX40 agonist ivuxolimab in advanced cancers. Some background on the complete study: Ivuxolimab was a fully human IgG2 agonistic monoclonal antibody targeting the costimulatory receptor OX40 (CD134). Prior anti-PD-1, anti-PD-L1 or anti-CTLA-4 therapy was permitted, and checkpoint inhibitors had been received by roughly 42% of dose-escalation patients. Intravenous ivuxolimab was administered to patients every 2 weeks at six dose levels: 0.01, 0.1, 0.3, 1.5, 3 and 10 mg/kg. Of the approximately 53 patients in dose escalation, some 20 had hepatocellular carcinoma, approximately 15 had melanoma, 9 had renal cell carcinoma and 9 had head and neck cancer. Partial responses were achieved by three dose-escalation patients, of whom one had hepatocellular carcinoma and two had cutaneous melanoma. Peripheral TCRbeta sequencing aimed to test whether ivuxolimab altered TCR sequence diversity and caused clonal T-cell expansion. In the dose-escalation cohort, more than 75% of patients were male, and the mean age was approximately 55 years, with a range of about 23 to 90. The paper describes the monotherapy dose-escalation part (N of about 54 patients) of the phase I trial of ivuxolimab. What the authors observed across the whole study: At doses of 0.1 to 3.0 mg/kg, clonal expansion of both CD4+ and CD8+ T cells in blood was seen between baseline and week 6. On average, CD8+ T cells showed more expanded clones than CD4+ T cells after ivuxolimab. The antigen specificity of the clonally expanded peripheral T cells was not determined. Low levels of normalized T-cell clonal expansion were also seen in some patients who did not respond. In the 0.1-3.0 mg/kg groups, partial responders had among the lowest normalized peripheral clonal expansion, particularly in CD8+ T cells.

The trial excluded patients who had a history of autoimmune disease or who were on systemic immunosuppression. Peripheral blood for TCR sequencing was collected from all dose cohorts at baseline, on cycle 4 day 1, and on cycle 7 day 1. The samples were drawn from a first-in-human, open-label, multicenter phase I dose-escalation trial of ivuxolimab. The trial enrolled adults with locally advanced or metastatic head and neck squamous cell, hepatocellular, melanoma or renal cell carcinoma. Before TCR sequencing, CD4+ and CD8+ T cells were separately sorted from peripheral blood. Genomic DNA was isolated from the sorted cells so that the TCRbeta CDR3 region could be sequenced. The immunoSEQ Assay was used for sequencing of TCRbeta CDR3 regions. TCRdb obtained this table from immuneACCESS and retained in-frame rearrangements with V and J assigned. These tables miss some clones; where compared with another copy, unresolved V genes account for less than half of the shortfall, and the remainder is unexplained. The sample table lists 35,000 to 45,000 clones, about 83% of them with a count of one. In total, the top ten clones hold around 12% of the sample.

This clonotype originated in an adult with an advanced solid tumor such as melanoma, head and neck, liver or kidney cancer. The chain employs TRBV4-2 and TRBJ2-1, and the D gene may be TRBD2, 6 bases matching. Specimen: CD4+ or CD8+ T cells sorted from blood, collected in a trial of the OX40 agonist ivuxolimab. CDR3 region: CASSQGGGVNEQFF. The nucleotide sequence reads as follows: TGTGCCAGCAGCCAAGGAGGCGGGGTCAATGAGCAGTTCTTC.